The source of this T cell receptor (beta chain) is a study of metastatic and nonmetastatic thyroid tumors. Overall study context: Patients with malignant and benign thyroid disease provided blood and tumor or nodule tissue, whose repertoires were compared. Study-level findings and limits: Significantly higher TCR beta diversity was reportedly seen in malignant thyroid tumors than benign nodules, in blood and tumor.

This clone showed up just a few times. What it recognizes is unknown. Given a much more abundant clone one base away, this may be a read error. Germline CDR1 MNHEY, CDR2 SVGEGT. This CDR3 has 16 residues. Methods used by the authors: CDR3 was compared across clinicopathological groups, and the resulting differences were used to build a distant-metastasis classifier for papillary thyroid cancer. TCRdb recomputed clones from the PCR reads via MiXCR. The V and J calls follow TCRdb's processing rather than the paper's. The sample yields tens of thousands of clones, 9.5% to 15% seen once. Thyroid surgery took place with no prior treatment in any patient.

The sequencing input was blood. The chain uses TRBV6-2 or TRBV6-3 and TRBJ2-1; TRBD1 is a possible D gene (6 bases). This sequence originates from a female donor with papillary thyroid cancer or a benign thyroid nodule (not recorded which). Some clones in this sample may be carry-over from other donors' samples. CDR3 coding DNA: TGTGTCAGCAGCCCCGACCTTGGACAGAAATACAATGAGCAGTTCTTC. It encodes CVSSPDLGQKYNEQFF.